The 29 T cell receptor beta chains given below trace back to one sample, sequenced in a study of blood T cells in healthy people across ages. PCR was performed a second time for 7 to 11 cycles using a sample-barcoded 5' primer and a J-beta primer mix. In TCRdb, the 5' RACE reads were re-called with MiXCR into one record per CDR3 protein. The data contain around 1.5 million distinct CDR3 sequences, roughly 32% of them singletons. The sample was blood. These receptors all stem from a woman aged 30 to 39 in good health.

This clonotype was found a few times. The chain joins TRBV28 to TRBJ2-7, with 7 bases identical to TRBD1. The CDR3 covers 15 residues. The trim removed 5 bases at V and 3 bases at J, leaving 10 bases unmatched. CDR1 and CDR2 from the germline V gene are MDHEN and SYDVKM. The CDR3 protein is CASSLIRDSFYEQYF. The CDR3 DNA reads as TGTGCCAGCAGTCTCATCCGGGACAGCTTCTACGAGCAGTACTTC. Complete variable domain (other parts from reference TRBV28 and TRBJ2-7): DVKVTQSSRYLVKRTGEKVFLECVQDMDHENMFWYRQDPGLGLRLIYFSYDVKMKEKGDIPEGYSVSREKKERFSLILESASTNQTSMYLCASSLIRDSFYEQYFGPGTRLTVT.

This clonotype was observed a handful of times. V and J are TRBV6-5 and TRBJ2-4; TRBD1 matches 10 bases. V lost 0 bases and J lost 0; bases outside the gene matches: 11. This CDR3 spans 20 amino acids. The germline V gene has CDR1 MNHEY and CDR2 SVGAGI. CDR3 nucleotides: TGTGCCAGCAGTTACTCGTCGGGACAGGGGAGTAAAGCAGCCAAAAACATTCAGTACTTC. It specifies CASSYSSGQGSKAAKNIQYF.

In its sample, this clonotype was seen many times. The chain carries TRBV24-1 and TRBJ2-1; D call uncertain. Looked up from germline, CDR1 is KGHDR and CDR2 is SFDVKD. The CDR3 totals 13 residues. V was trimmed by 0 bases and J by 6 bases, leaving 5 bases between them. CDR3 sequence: CATSDLSRNEQFF. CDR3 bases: TGTGCCACCAGTGATTTGAGCCGCAATGAGCAGTTCTTC.

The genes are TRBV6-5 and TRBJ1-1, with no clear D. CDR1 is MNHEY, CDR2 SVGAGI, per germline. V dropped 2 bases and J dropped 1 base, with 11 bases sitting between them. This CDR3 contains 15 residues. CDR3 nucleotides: TGTGCCAGCAGTTACGCCGGACTCAAGAACACTGAAGCTTTCTTT. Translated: CASSYAGLKNTEAFF.

CDR3 region: CASSRSQGIEEKLFF. Here the CDR3 DNA reads TGTGCCAGCAGCCGTTCACAGGGGATCGAAGAAAAACTGTTTTTT. This chain joins TRBV7-9 and TRBJ1-4; 7 bases agree with TRBD1. With V trimmed by 5 bases and J by 8 bases, 11 bases remained unmatched. Germline-derived CDR1 and CDR2 are SEHNR and FQNEAQ (reference sequence). The CDR3 spans 15 residues.

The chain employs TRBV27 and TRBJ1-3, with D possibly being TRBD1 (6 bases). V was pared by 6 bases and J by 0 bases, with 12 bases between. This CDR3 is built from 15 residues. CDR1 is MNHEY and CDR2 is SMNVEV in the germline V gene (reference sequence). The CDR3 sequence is CASRGGTPSGNTIYF. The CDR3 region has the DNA TGTGCCAGCAGGGGAGGGACACCCTCTGGAAACACCATATATTTT.

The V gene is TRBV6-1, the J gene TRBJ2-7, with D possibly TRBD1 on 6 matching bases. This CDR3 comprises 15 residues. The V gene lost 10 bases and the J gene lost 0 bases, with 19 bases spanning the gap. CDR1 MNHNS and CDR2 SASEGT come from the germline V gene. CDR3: CATLTRQASSYEQYF. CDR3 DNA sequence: TGTGCCACCTTGACCAGACAGGCTTCCTCCTACGAGCAGTACTTC.

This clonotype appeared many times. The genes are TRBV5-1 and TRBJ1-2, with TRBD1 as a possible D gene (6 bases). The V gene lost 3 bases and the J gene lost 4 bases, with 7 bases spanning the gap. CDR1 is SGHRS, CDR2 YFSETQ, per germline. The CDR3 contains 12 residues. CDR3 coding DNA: TGCGCCAGCAGCTCGGACAGCTATGGCTACACCTTC. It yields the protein CASSSDSYGYTF.

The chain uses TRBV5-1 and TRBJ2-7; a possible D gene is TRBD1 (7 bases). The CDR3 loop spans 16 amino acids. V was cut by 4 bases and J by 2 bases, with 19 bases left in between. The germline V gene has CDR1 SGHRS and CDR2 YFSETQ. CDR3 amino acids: CASSKATGTGTYEQYF. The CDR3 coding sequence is TGCGCCAGCAGCAAGGCGACAGGGACTGGAACCTACGAGCAGTACTTC.

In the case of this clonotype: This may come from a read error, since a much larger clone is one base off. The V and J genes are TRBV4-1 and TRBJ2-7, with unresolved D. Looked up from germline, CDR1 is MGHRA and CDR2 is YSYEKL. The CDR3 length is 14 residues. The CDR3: CASNQSPASYEQYF. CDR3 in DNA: TGCGCCAGCAACCAAAGTCCAGCGAGCTACGAGCAGTACTTC.

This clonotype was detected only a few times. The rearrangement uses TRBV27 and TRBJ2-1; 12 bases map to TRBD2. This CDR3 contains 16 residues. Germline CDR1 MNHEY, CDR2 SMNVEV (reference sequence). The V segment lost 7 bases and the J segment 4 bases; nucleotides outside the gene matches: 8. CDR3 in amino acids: CASTPFLAGGYNEQFF. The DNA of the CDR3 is TGTGCCAGCACCCCTTTTCTAGCGGGAGGGTACAATGAGCAGTTCTTC.

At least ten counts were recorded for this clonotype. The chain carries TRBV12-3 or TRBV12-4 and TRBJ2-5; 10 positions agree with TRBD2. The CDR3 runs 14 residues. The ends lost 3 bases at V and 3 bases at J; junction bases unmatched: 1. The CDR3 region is CASSFTSGEETQYF. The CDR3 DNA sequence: TGTGCCAGCAGTTTTACTAGCGGGGAAGAGACCCAGTACTTC.

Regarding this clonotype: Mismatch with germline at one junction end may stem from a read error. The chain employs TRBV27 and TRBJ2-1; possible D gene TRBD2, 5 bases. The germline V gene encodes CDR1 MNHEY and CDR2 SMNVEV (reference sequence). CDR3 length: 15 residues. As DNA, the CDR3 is TGTGCCAGCAGTTTAGGGAGAGGCCCCTACAATGAGCGGTTCTTC. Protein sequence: CASSLGRGPYNERFF.

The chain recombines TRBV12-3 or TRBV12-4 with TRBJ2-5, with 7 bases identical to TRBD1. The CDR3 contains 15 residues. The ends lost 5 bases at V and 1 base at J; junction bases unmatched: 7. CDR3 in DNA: TGTGCCAGCAGTCACCCTAACAGGGGCCAAGAGACCCAGTACTTC. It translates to CASSHPNRGQETQYF.

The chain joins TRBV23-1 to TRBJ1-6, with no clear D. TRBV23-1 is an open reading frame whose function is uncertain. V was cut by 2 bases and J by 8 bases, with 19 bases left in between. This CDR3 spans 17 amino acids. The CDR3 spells CASSQPLGLIGDSPLHF. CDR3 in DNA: TGCGCCAGCAGTCAACCCCTCGGACTTATCGGGGATTCACCCCTCCACTTT.

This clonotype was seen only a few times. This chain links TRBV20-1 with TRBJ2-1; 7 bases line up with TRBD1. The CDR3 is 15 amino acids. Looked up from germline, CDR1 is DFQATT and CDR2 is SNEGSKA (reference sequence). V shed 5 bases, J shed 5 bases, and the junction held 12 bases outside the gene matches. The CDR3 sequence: CSAPSVDRLNNEQFF. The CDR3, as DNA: TGCAGTGCTCCCTCAGTGGACAGGTTGAACAATGAGCAGTTCTTC.

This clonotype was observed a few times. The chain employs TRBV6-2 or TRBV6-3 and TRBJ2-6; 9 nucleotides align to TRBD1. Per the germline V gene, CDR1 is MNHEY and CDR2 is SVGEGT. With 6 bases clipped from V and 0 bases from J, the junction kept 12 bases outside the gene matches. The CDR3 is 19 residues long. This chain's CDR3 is CASSRFTGTGHSGANVLTF. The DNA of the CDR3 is TGTGCCAGCAGCCGGTTTACCGGGACAGGGCACTCTGGGGCCAACGTCCTGACTTTC.

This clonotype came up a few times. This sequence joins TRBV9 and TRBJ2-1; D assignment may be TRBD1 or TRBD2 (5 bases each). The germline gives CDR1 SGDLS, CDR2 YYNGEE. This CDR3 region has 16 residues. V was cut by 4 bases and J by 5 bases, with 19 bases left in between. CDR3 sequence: CASSRALGDLDNEQFF. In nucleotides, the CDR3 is TGTGCCAGCAGCAGAGCCCTTGGGGACCTTGACAATGAGCAGTTCTTC.

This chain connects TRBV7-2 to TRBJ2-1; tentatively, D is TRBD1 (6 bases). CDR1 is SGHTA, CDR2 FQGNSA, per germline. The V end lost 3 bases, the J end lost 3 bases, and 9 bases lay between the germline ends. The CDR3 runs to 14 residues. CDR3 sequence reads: CASSFRDIYNEQFF. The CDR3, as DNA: TGTGCCAGCAGCTTCCGGGACATCTACAATGAGCAGTTCTTC. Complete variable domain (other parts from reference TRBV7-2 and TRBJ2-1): GAGVSQSPSNKVTEKGKDVELRCDPISGHTALYWYRQSLGQGLEFLIYFQGNSAPDKSGLPSDRFSAERTGGSVSTLTIQRTQQEDSAVYLCASSFRDIYNEQFFGPGTRLTVL.

The CDR3 coding sequence is TGCAGTGCTAGTCTTGGACAGGTTCAAAATTCACCCCTCCACTTT. Residues: CSASLGQVQNSPLHF. This sequence joins TRBV20-1 and TRBJ1-6, with 7 bases matching TRBD1. CDR1 and CDR2 from the germline V gene are DFQATT and SNEGSKA (reference sequence). This CDR3 comprises 15 residues. V gave up 3 bases and J gave up 7 bases; unmatched junction bases: 9.

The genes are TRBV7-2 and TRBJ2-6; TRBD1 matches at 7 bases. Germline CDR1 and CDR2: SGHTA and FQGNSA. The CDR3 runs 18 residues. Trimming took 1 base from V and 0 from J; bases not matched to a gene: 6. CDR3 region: CASSLGDRLRSGANVLTF. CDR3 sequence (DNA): TGTGCCAGCAGCTTAGGGGACAGACTTCGCTCTGGGGCCAACGTCCTGACTTTC.

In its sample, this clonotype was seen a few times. The CDR3 protein is CASSQGLAGANTDTQYF. CDR3 coding DNA: TGTGCCAGCAGCCAGGGACTAGCGGGGGCCAACACAGATACGCAGTATTTT. This rearrangement joins TRBV5-8 to TRBJ2-3, with 14 positions matching TRBD2. The ends lost 4 bases at V and 2 bases at J; junction bases unmatched: 6. Looked up from germline, CDR1 is SGHTS and CDR2 is YDEGEE. The CDR3 is 17 amino acids.

The CDR3 loop is CASSELQIGGYTF. The DNA of the CDR3 is TGTGCCAGCAGTGAGTTACAAATCGGAGGCTACACCTTC. V gene TRBV2 combines with J gene TRBJ1-2; D uncertain. Germline V gene data show CDR1 as SNHLY and CDR2 as FYNNEI. Deletions cut 3 bases from V and 8 bases from J, with 13 bases between. The length of the CDR3 is 13 residues.

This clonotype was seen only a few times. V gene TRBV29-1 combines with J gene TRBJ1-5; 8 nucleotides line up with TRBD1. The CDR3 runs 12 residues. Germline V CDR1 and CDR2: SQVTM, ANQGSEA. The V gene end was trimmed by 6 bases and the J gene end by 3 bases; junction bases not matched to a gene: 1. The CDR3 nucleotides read TGCAGCGTGACAGGGGTCAATCAGCCCCAGCATTTT. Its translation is CSVTGVNQPQHF.

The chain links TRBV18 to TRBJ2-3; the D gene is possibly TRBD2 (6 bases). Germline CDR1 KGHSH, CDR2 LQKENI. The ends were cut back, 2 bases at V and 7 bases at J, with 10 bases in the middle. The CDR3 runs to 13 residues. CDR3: CASSPSAGYTQYF. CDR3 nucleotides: TGTGCCAGCTCACCAAGTGCGGGGTATACGCAGTATTTT.

The CDR3 DNA reads TGTGCCAGCAGTTTACGACAGGGGGACGCTGAAGCTTTCTTT. Its translation: CASSLRQGDAEAFF. The J gene is TRBJ1-1, the V gene TRBV27; 9 nucleotides line up with TRBD1. The ends lost 2 bases at V and 6 bases at J; junction bases unmatched: 4. CDR1 and CDR2 from the germline V gene are MNHEY and SMNVEV (reference sequence). There are 14 residues in the CDR3.

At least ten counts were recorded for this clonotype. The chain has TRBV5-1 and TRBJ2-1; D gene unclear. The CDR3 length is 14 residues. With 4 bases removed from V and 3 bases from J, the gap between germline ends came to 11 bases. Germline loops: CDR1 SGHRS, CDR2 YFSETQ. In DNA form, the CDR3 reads TGCGCCAGCAGCCCGTACTCCCGCTACAATGAGCAGTTCTTC. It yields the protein CASSPYSRYNEQFF.

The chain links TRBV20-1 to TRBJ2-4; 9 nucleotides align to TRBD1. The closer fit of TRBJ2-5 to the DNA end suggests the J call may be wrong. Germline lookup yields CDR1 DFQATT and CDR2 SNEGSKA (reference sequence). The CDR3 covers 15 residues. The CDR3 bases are TGCAGTGCTAGAGATCCGGGACAGGGATATGAGACCCAGTACTTC. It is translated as CSARDPGQGYETQYF.

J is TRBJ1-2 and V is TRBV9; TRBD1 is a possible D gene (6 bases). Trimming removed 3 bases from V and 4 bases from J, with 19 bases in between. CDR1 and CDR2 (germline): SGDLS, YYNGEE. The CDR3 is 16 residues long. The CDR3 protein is CASSEFDRSGLYGYTF. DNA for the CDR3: TGTGCCAGCAGCGAGTTTGACAGGTCGGGGCTCTATGGCTACACCTTC.